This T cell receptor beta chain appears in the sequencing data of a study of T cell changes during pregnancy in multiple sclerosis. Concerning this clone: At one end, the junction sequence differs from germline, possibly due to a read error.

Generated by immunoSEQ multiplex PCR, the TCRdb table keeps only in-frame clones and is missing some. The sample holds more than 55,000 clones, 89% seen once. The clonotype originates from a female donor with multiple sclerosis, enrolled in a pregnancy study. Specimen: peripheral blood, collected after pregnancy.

For the CDR3, the DNA is TGTGCCATCAGTGACGAGGGGGTGGCGGCTTTCTTT. Residues: CAISDEGVAAFF. The chain combines TRBV6-5 with TRBJ1-1; D is perhaps TRBD1 (6 bases). This CDR3 comprises 12 residues. CDR1 and CDR2 from the germline V gene are MNHEY and SVGAGI.